This TCR beta chain was identified in a study of identical twins. This clonotype was counted ten times or more. TCRdb ran MiXCR on the 5' RACE reads and lists one entry per CDR3 protein. This sample has about 690,000 distinct CDR3 sequences, with 6.1% found just once. The V and J ends lost 4 bases and 4 bases, in that order; junction bases with no gene match: 13. There are 16 residues in the CDR3. The germline V gene has CDR1 LGHNA and CDR2 YNFKEQ. The chain carries TRBV4-2 and TRBJ2-7; 7 nucleotides line up with TRBD1. This TCR derives from a man aged 18 to 29 in good health. Sequenced input: naive T cells sorted from blood. The CDR3 spells CASSPGSGTEIYEQYF. The CDR3 DNA sequence: TGTGCCAGCAGCCCGGGATCCGGGACAGAAATTTACGAGCAGTACTTC.